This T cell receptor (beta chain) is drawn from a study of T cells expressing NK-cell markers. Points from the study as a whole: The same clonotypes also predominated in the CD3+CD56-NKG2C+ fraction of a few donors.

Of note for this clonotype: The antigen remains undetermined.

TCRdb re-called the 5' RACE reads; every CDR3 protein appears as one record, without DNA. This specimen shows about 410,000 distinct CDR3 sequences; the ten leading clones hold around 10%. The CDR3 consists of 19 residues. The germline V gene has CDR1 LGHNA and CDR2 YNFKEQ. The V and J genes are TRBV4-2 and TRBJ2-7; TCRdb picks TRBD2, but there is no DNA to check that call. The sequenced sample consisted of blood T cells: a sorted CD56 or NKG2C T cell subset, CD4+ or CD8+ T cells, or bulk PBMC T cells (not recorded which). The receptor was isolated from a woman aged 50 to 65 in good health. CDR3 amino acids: CASSQDPATSGVSSYEQYF.